The 2 T cell receptor beta chains given below trace back to one sample, sequenced in a study of monozygotic twins with inflammatory bowel disease. TCRdb re-analyzed the 5' RACE reads; it lists each CDR3 protein once, without DNA. The sample includes 330,000 or so distinct CDR3 sequences. The sequenced sample was blood. The receptors were sampled from a human donor with ulcerative colitis or Crohn's disease, or a healthy co-twin of an affected twin (not recorded which).

J is TRBJ1-6 and V is TRBV5-4; TCRdb returns TRBD1, unconfirmable since there is no DNA. In germline, CDR1 is SGHNT, CDR2 YYREEE (reference sequence). This CDR3 is 15 amino acids long. CDR3 loop: CASSPEIGRNSPLHF.

The chain links TRBV6-1 to TRBJ1-2; TCRdb returns TRBD1, unconfirmable since there is no DNA. The CDR3 spans 15 residues. Germline V gives CDR1 MNHNS, CDR2 SASEGT. The CDR3 spells CASSVFRGPDYGYTF.